This TCR beta chain was sequenced in a study of blood T cells in healthy people across ages. CDR1 is KGHSH, CDR2 LQKENI, per germline. CDR3 length equals 16 residues. V was pared by 0 bases and J by 10 bases, with 10 bases of the junction left unmatched. This clonotype has only one observation. What it binds is unknown. Study observations and caveats: The unknown donor CMV status may have confounded expanded clonotype changes. Long-lived donors carried more naive CD4+ cells and greater diversity than aged donors. Significant beta diversity loss was already apparent by age roughly 38, declining roughly linearly.

A second PCR of about 6 to 12 cycles used a sample-barcoded 5' primer and a J-beta primer mix. A tag from a template-switch adaptor with 12 random nucleotides marked each cDNA molecule. MiXCR, applied by TCRdb to the 5' RACE reads, yields one record per CDR3 protein. The sample has roughly 2 million distinct CDR3 sequences, less than 50% seen once. The sequenced sample was blood. The chain couples TRBV18 to TRBJ2-1; 9 positions match TRBD2. The receptor was derived from a woman between 40 and 55 years old in good health. The CDR3 DNA sequence: TGTGCCAGCTCACCACCGCCCCAGCGGGGGGCCTGGGAGCAGTTCTTC. Translated, it gives CASSPPPQRGAWEQFF.